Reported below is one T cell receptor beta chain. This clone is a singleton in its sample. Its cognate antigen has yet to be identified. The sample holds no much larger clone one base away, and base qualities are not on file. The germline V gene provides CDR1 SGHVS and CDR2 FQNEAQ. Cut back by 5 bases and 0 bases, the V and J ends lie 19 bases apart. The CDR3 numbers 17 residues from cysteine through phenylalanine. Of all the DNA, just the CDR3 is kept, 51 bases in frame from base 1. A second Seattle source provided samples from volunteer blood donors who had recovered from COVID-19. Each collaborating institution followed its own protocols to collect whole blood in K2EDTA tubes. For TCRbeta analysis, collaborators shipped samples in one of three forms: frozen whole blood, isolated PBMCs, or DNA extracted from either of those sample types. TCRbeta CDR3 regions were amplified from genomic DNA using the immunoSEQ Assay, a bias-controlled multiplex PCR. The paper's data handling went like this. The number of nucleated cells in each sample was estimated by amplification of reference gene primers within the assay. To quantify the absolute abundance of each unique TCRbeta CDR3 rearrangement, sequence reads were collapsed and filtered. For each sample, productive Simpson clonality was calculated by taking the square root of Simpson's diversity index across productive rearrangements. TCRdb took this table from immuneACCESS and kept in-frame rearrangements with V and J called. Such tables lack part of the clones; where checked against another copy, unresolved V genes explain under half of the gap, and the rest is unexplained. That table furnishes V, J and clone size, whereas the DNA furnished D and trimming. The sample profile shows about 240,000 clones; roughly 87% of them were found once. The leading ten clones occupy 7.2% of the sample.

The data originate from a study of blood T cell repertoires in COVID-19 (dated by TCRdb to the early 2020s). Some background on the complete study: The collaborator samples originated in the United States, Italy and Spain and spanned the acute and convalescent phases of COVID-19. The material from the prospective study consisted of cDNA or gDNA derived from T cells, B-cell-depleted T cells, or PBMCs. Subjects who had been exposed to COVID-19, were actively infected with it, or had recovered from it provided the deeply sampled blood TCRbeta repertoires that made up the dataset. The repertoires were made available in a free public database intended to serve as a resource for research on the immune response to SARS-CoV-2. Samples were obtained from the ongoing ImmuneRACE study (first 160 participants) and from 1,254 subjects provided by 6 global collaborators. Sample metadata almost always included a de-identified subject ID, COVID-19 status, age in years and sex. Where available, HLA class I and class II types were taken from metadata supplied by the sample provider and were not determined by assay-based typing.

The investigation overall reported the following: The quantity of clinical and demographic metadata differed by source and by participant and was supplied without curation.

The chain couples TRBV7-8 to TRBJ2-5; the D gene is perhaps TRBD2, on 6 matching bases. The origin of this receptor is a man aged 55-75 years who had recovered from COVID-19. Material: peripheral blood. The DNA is TGTGCCAGCAGCCCAAATCCCAGGGAGGACGACCAAGAGACCCAGTACTTC. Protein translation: CASSPNPREDDQETQYF.